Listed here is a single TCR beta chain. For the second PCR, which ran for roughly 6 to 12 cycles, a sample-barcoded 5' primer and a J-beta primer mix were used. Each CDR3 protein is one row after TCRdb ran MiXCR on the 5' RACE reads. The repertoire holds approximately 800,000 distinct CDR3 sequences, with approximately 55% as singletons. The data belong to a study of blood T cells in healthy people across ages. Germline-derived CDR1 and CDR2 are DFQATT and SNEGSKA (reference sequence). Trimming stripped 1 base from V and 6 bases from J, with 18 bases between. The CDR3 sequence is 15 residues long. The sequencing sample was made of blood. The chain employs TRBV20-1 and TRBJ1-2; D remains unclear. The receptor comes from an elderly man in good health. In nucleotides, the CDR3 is TGCAGTGCTAGAGGGCTGGGAACCGCGACCAATGGCTACACCTTC. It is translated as CSARGLGTATNGYTF.